This TCR beta chain was captured by sequencing in a study of spatial heterogeneity in lung cancer. Turning to the study itself: The donors comprised approximately 75 untreated early-stage non-small cell lung cancer patients. When available, follow-up PBMC samples taken a median of approximately two years after resection were sequenced.

Time point denoted: blood at routine non-recurrence follow-up after resection. Whole RNA was taken from tumor, nontumor lung or frozen PBMC; it was then sequenced unsorted. The library protocol tagged each TCR cDNA with a unique molecular identifier. TCRdb re-called the 5' RACE reads with MiXCR, one entry per CDR3 protein. The table has more than 25,000 distinct CDR3 sequences, 6% seen once; the top ten hold around a fifth. In germline, CDR1 is SGHTA, CDR2 FQGNSA. V shed 1 base, J shed 10 bases, and the junction held 9 bases outside the gene matches. CDR3 length equals 17 residues. This clonotype has only a few counts.

This sequence was found in a male donor with early-stage non-small cell lung cancer. The sequences come from PBMCs, collected at follow-up. The chain couples TRBV7-2 to TRBJ1-6, with 11 positions matching TRBD1. The CDR3 DNA reads TGTGCCAGCAGCTTAGTCGGACAGGGGGCGCAGGTCTCACCCCTCCACTTT. This translates into CASSLVGQGAQVSPLHF.